This TCR beta chain was recovered during a study of STAT5B mutations in CD4+ large granular lymphocyte leukemia. The sample holds one count of this clone. Sequencing used immunoSEQ multiplex PCR; TCRdb keeps in-frame clones, though not all of them. The sample contains roughly 30,000 clones, 85% of which appear only once. The germline V gene has CDR1 SGHRS and CDR2 YFSETQ. There are 13 residues in the CDR3. Deletions cut 7 bases from V and 8 bases from J, with 16 bases between. The clonotype was recovered from a human donor in good health. The chain employs TRBV5-1 and TRBJ2-1; D may be TRBD2 (7 bases). Sequenced: CD4+ T cells from blood buffy coats. The CDR3 DNA is TGCGCCAGCGGGGGGCGGGAGTGGGATGAGCAGTTCTTC. Its protein is CASGGREWDEQFF.